This T cell receptor beta chain was profiled in a study of cytotoxic CD8 clonotypes in ibrutinib-treated CLL. Study in general: Of a cohort that held ten to twelve relapsed/refractory and roughly 14 treatment-naive patients, 17 to 18 were IGHV unmutated. Overall study findings and caveats: Public clonotypes, an uncommon group, contracted or remained stable on treatment. Baseline clonality exceeded age-matched healthy donors and tracked circulating CD8+ T-cell counts. Clonality rose at ibrutinib response and fell back toward baseline at progression.

Profiled with immunoSEQ multiplex PCR; TCRdb holds only in-frame clones, not every one. Among about 330,000 clones listed, over 55% were seen once. This clone turned up a few times. Its antigen is not identified. The V gene's germline CDR1 is MGHRA and CDR2 YSYEKL. The CDR3 sequence is 15 residues long. The ends lost 4 bases at V and 3 bases at J; junction bases unmatched: 7. The chain recombines TRBV4-1 with TRBJ2-7; TRBD1 aligns across 9 bases. This sample comprised PBMCs, obtained after 36 months of ibrutinib treatment. The sequence was collected from a human donor with chronic lymphocytic leukemia. The CDR3: CASSPTGQGGYEQYF. DNA of the CDR3: TGCGCCAGCAGCCCTACGGGACAGGGAGGCTACGAGCAGTACTTC.